The next 21 T cell receptor beta chains were all read from a single sample in a study of post-analysis software for immune sequencing data. These TCRs are of unknown antigen specificity. Researchers reported that TCR beta cDNA libraries carried unique molecular identifiers. TCRdb passed the PCR reads through MiXCR, listing each CDR3 protein once. The top ten clones hold 1.5% to 2% of a sample with 550,000 to 700,000 distinct CDR3 sequences, 44% of them seen once. General study findings and limits: Compared with controls, patients had more of 4 or 5 TRBV segments, including TRBV5-6, TRBV5-1 and TRBV20-1.

The sample consisted of blood. The receptors here all came from a girl under 18 with multiple sclerosis.

The CDR3 coding sequence is TGCAGTGTCACCCGACAGGGACGAAATGGCTACACCTTC. Protein product: CSVTRQGRNGYTF. The chain has TRBV29-1 and TRBJ1-2, with 7 bases matching TRBD1. The germline V gene encodes CDR1 SQVTM and CDR2 ANQGSEA. This CDR3 has 13 residues.

This clonotype was observed many times. DNA of the CDR3: TGTGCCAGCAGTTTCCGACAGGGACATGGCTACACCTTC. Encoded protein: CASSFRQGHGYTF. The chain has TRBV27 and TRBJ1-2; 7 bases line up with TRBD1. Germline values: CDR1 MNHEY, CDR2 SMNVEV (reference sequence). V was clipped by 3 bases and J by 6 bases; unmatched bases: 4. This CDR3 comprises 13 residues.

On this clonotype: This clone may be a read error of a much larger clone one base away. The chain uses TRBV13 and TRBJ2-7, with D uncertain. There are 11 residues in the CDR3. Trimming left V 4 bases short and J 3 bases short, with 4 bases between. Germline loops: CDR1 PRHDT, CDR2 FYEKMQ (reference sequence). CDR3 sequence reads: CASSSVYEQYF. The CDR3 DNA is TGTGCCAGCAGCTCCGTCTACGAGCAGTACTTC.

This chain connects TRBV2 to TRBJ2-1; TRBD1 agrees at 7 bases. V lost 5 bases to trimming and J lost 3 bases; unmatched junction nucleotides: 1. The CDR3 extends over 13 amino acids. From germline, CDR1 is SNHLY and CDR2 FYNNEI. The CDR3 reads CASSRGRYNEQFF. CDR3 sequence (DNA): TGTGCCAGCAGTAGGGGGCGCTACAATGAGCAGTTCTTC. The full variable domain, rest sourced from reference TRBV2 and TRBJ2-1, is EPEVTQTPSHQVTQMGQEVILRCVPISNHLYFYWYRQILGQKVEFLVSFYNNEISEKSEIFDDQFSVERPDGSNFTLKIRSTKLEDSAMYFCASSRGRYNEQFFGPGTRLTVL.

This clonotype has just a few counts. This chain uses TRBV10-3 with TRBJ2-7; possibly TRBD1 for D (5 bases). Between the trimmed V and J ends, which lost 0 bases and 1 base, there was a span of 13 bases. Germline assignment: CDR1 ENHRY and CDR2 SYGVKD. The CDR3 runs to 16 residues. The CDR3: CAISESNRRISYEQYF. CDR3 DNA sequence: TGTGCCATCAGTGAGTCAAACAGGCGAATTTCCTACGAGCAGTACTTC.

This clonotype was observed a handful of times. The chain has TRBV12-3 or TRBV12-4 and TRBJ1-5, with no clear D. Trimming took 3 bases from V and 2 from J, leaving 5 bases between them. The length of the CDR3 is 13 residues. The CDR3: CASSFARNQPQHF. CDR3 DNA sequence: TGTGCCAGCAGTTTCGCCCGCAATCAGCCCCAGCATTTT.

The rearrangement joins TRBV7-9 to TRBJ2-3; 7 positions match TRBD2. With 1 base clipped from V and 1 base from J, the junction kept 5 bases outside the gene matches. The CDR3 contains 16 residues. The germline gives CDR1 SEHNR, CDR2 FQNEAQ (reference sequence). CDR3 loop: CASSLGVLAGTDTQYF. CDR3 in DNA: TGTGCCAGCAGCTTAGGAGTTCTAGCGGGCACAGATACGCAGTATTTT.

The genes are TRBV4-1 and TRBJ2-7, with 8 bases that match TRBD1. The J call is in doubt because the DNA end fits TRBJ2-5 better. Germline CDR1 reads MGHRA; CDR2 reads YSYEKL. This CDR3 has 14 residues. As DNA, the CDR3 is TGCGCCAGCAGGCGTCCAGGGGGCGGAGAGACCCAGTACTTC. Translation gives CASRRPGGGETQYF.

This clonotype was detected a few times. The chain links TRBV28 to TRBJ2-7; D gene uncertain. Germline CDR1 MDHEN, CDR2 SYDVKM. V lost 6 bases and J lost 0, with 9 bases in between. The CDR3 has 13 amino acids. CDR3 DNA: TGTGCCAGCAGATTGGCTAGCTCCTACGAGCAGTACTTC. Translated, it gives CASRLASSYEQYF.

This rearrangement joins TRBV5-1 to TRBJ2-3; 7 nucleotides agree with TRBD1. This CDR3 region has 17 residues. V lost 3 bases and J lost 3; bases outside the gene matches: 13. The germline gives CDR1 SGHRS, CDR2 YFSETQ. CDR3 nucleotide sequence: TGCGCCAGCAGCTCCTCCTATACAGGGGATAATACAGATACGCAGTATTTT. It yields the protein CASSSSYTGDNTDTQYF.

This chain connects TRBV29-1 to TRBJ1-2; D is undetermined. Trimming shortened V by 4 bases and J by 10 bases, and 13 bases separated the two germline ends. CDR3 length: 11 residues. Germline V gene data show CDR1 as SQVTM and CDR2 as ANQGSEA. The CDR3 is CSVAIGRNYTF. The CDR3 DNA reads as TGCAGCGTTGCCATAGGCAGGAACTACACCTTC.

The chain uses TRBV10-3 and TRBJ2-1; D might be TRBD2 (5 bases). The V end was cut by 2 bases, the J end by 10 bases, with 12 bases between. The germline V gene has CDR1 ENHRY and CDR2 SYGVKD. The CDR3 spans 13 residues. CDR3 sequence reads: CAISEAGKGEQFF. In DNA, the CDR3 is TGTGCCATCAGTGAGGCCGGGAAGGGAGAGCAGTTCTTC.

This clonotype was seen only once. J is TRBJ1-1 and V is TRBV5-1; D is unresolved. This CDR3 region has 15 residues. Trimming shortened V by 6 bases and J by 0 bases, and 15 bases separated the two germline ends. Germline assignment: CDR1 SGHRS and CDR2 YFSETQ. The CDR3 nucleotides are TGCGCCAGCACTCCATCAAGAGACATGAACACTGAAGCTTTCTTT. It codes for CASTPSRDMNTEAFF.

V usage is TRBV27 and J usage is TRBJ1-1; a possible D gene is TRBD1 (5 bases). Trimming cost V 4 bases and J 1 base, with 10 bases left between them. This CDR3 spans 14 amino acids. Germline CDR1 MNHEY, CDR2 SMNVEV (reference sequence). The CDR3 protein is CASSWGRRNTEAFF. Here the CDR3 DNA reads TGTGCCAGCAGTTGGGGCCGACGGAACACTGAAGCTTTCTTT.

This sequence joins TRBV4-1 and TRBJ1-1; no reliable D call. Germline V gene sequence: CDR1 MGHRA, CDR2 YSYEKL. Trimming left V 0 bases short and J 6 bases short, with 8 bases between. The CDR3 totals 13 residues. CDR3 amino acids: CASSQDPASEAFF. As DNA, the CDR3 is TGCGCCAGCAGCCAAGACCCGGCGTCTGAAGCTTTCTTT.

This clonotype was seen once. The genes are TRBV13 and TRBJ2-3; 8 positions match TRBD2. Germline CDR1 and CDR2: PRHDT and FYEKMQ (reference sequence). V shed 1 base and J 4 bases; nucleotides not matched to a gene: 10. This CDR3 has 17 amino acids. The CDR3 DNA follows: TGTGCCAGCAGCTTAGCCCGGTGGGGCGGGAGGTCAGATACGCAGTATTTT. Protein sequence: CASSLARWGGRSDTQYF.

V and J are TRBV10-3 and TRBJ1-5, with D perhaps TRBD1 (6 bases). The CDR3 loop spans 16 amino acids. Germline-derived CDR1 and CDR2 are ENHRY and SYGVKD. Trimming removed 10 bases at V and 2 bases at J, with 21 bases between. CDR3 region: CARGQTPSDCNQPQHF. CDR3 bases: TGTGCCAGAGGACAGACCCCGTCCGATTGCAATCAGCCCCAGCATTTT.

There are a few counts of this clonotype. The chain has TRBV20-1 and TRBJ2-5; possibly TRBD2 for D (5 bases). Germline CDR1 and CDR2: DFQATT and SNEGSKA (reference sequence). The CDR3 is made up of 13 amino acids. Trimming left V 3 bases short and J 2 bases short, with 10 bases between. CDR3 bases: TGCAGTGCTAGTCTCAGCGGTCAAGAGACCCAGTACTTC. The encoded protein is CSASLSGQETQYF.

The sample holds a few counts of this clonotype. V gene TRBV5-1 combines with J gene TRBJ2-6; TRBD1 agrees at 7 bases. J gave up 3 bases and V 0 bases, and 3 bases lay outside the gene matches. Germline loops: CDR1 SGHRS, CDR2 YFSETQ. There are 16 residues in the CDR3. The CDR3 reads CASSLEQGLGANVLTF. CDR3 DNA sequence: TGCGCCAGCAGCTTGGAACAGGGGCTTGGGGCCAACGTCCTGACTTTC.

J is TRBJ2-3 and V is TRBV10-3; 14 nucleotides match TRBD2. Germline assignment: CDR1 ENHRY and CDR2 SYGVKD. The V segment lost 9 bases and the J segment 4 bases; nucleotides outside the gene matches: 12. The CDR3 has 17 residues. The CDR3 nucleotides read TGTGCCATTGCTAGGACTAGCGGGAGGCTCCAACCAGATACGCAGTATTTT. It is translated as CAIARTSGRLQPDTQYF.

This clonotype was counted only a few times. The rearrangement uses TRBV7-3 and TRBJ1-2; D uncertain. V lost 2 bases and J lost 4, with 14 bases in between. The CDR3 has 15 amino acids. CDR1 and CDR2 (germline): SGHTA, FQGTGA. The CDR3 DNA sequence: TGTGCCAGCAGCTTAGGTCCAGGACTTTCCTATGGCTACACCTTC. Amino acid sequence: CASSLGPGLSYGYTF. The complete variable domain, with remaining parts taken from reference TRBV7-3 and TRBJ1-2, reads GAGVSQTPSNKVTEKGKYVELRCDPISGHTALYWYRQSLGQGPEFLIYFQGTGAADDSGLPNDRFFAVRPEGSVSTLKIQRTERGDSAVYLCASSLGPGLSYGYTFGSGTRLTVV.